This entry concerns a single TCR beta chain. Its antigen is as yet unknown. The sample originates from a study of shared clonotypes between healthy human individuals. Study-level results: As a rule, naive subsets had a larger estimated richness than memory subsets. Lower generation probabilities were found for non-shared clonotypes than for those shared by all four donors.

The CDR3 is made up of 15 amino acids. V lost 3 bases and J lost 4; bases outside the gene matches: 7. From germline, CDR1 is MDHEN and CDR2 SYDVKM. Only in-frame clones appear in the TCRdb table, and some are missing; sequencing was by immunoSEQ multiplex PCR. Counted here are 2 million to 2.5 million clones, more than 80% occurring once; the ten biggest clones make up about 0.39%. Sequencing input: naive CD4+ T cells from PBMCs. The subset was: CD45RA+ positively selected. The chain carries TRBV28 and TRBJ2-3, with TRBD2 matching over 7 bases. The clonotype comes from a man aged 18 to 29 in good health. Some clones in this sample may be carry-over from other donors' samples. The CDR3 is CASSLRGITADTQYF. Here the CDR3 DNA reads TGTGCCAGCAGTTTGCGGGGGATCACGGCAGATACGCAGTATTTT.